Following are 25 T cell receptor beta chains from one sample sequenced in a study of tumor-infiltrating lymphocytes in primary liver carcinoma. A primer in the constant region served to generate TCR beta cDNA from approximately 500 ng of total RNA. TCR beta libraries came from three nested multiplex PCR rounds using slightly modified ARM-PCR. Primers for the first two PCR rounds were TRBV1-TRBV30 forward primers and a C-beta reverse primer (10 cycles per round). TCRdb fed the multiplex PCR reads into MiXCR, producing one record per CDR3 protein. Here the sample spans about 54,000 distinct CDR3 sequences, about 73% being singletons. Joint extraction of RNA and DNA used roughly 19-31 mg of bulk tissue that was unsorted. The sample consisted of liver tumor tissue from sampling region 2. The subset is: tumor region T2, inferior pole. Receptors were obtained from a man aged 35-49 years with primary liver carcinoma and hepatitis B virus infection.

Comment on this clonotype: One end of the junction fails to match germline, which may point to a read error. The V and J genes are TRBV11-2 and TRBJ2-3; D assignment may be TRBD1 or TRBD2 (5 bases each). This CDR3 region has 16 residues. Germline lookup yields CDR1 SGHAT and CDR2 FQNNGV. CDR3 nucleotides: TGTACCAGCAGCTTAGGGACCAGGGAGAGCACAGATACGCAGTATTTT. This sequence encodes CTSSLGTRESTDTQYF.

Of note for this clonotype: Without the conserved terminal phenylalanine or tryptophan, this CDR3 likely stems from a read error. This chain connects TRBV6-1 to TRBJ2-2, with a possible D match to TRBD1 (6 bases). Germline lookup yields CDR1 MNHNS and CDR2 SASEGT. This CDR3 is built from 14 residues. The ends were cut back, 2 bases at V and 5 bases at J, with 9 bases in the middle. CDR3 sequence: CASSESGETGELFS. DNA of the CDR3: TGTGCCAGCAGTGAATCAGGGGAGACCGGGGAGCTGTTTTCT.

Comment on this clonotype: A junction boundary mismatches the germline segment, possibly from a read error. This chain uses TRBV10-3 with TRBJ2-7; D gene uncertain. Germline assignment: CDR1 ENHRY and CDR2 SYGVKD. The CDR3 loop spans 12 amino acids. CDR3 in DNA: TGCGCCACCCATGACACCGAATACGAGCTGTACTTC. This sequence encodes CATHDTEYELYF.

For this clonotype: A read error may be the cause here, since a much bigger clone is one base away. V is TRBV28 and J is TRBJ2-7, with D hard to call. Germline V gives CDR1 MDHEN, CDR2 SYDVKM. This CDR3 comprises 15 residues. CDR3 DNA sequence: TGTACCAGCAGTCCCACCGGGCCTCATTCCTACGAGCAGTACTTC. Its protein product is CTSSPTGPHSYEQYF.

V is TRBV25-1 and J is TRBJ1-5; 8 bases line up with TRBD1. The CDR3 contains 15 residues. Germline V lookup: CDR1 MGHDK, CDR2 SYGVNS. After removal of 7 bases from V and 2 bases from J, the junction contained 7 bases not matched to a gene. DNA for the CDR3: TGTGCCAGCAAGAGGACAGGGACGGGCAATCAGCCCCAGCATTTT. Amino acids: CASKRTGTGNQPQHF.

Ten or more counts support this clonotype. The germline gene is not matched at one end of the junction; a read error may be the cause. The chain uses TRBV6-6 and TRBJ2-3, with D tentatively TRBD2 (5 bases). There are 13 residues in the CDR3. Looked up from germline, CDR1 is MNHNY and CDR2 is SVGAGI (reference sequence). CDR3 sequence (DNA): TGTGCCAGCAGTATGGGAGAGGTCGGTTCTGGGCATTTT. It translates to CASSMGEVGSGHF.

Comment on this clonotype: The junction departs from germline at one end; a sequencing error may be responsible. The rearrangement links TRBV29-1 to TRBJ2-3; tentatively, D is TRBD1 or TRBD2 (6 bases each). Germline V CDR1 and CDR2: SQVTM, ANQGSEA. The CDR3 loop spans 13 amino acids. The CDR3 coding sequence is TGCAGCGTTAAAGGGGGAGGCACAGATACGCAGTATTTC. This gives the protein CSVKGGGTDTQYF.

Remarks on this clonotype: Germline and junction disagree at one end, which may indicate a read error. The chain joins TRBV11-2 to TRBJ2-7; 15 nucleotides match TRBD2. Germline V lookup: CDR1 SGHAT, CDR2 FQNNGV. The length of the CDR3 is 18 residues. The CDR3 sequence: CASNLSFGLAGGEYEQYF. Written as DNA, the CDR3 is TGTGCTAGCAACTTATCCTTTGGACTAGCGGGAGGGGAGTACGAGCAGTACTTC.

Points on this clonotype: Given a much more abundant clone one base away, this may be a read error. This chain's CDR3 is CANSQGIATGEQFF. The CDR3 region has the DNA TGTGCCAACAGCCAAGGTATTGCGACGGGTGAGCAGTTCTTC. This chain joins TRBV4-2 and TRBJ2-1; D is uncertain. The CDR3 contains 14 residues. In germline, CDR1 is LGHNA, CDR2 YNFKEQ.

As for this clonotype: A read error may account for a junction end that differs from germline. This chain uses TRBV13 with TRBJ2-7, with 7 bases lining up with TRBD1. From germline, CDR1 is PRHDT and CDR2 FYEKMQ (reference sequence). This CDR3 has 14 residues. Written as DNA, the CDR3 is TGTGCCAGCAGCCCCCGGGACAGAGGCTACGTGCAGTACTTC. Amino acids: CASSPRDRGYVQYF.

Details on this clonotype: One base away lies a much larger clone, so this may be a sequencing read error. The CDR3 reads CARSLPLRYEQYF. Written as DNA, the CDR3 is TGTGCCAGGAGCTTGCCACTTCGCTACGAGCAGTACTTC. The rearrangement uses TRBV5-6 and TRBJ2-7; D is uncertain. The CDR3 totals 13 residues. From germline, CDR1 is SGHDT and CDR2 YYEEEE.

About this clonotype: Germline is not matched at one junction end, which may reflect a read error. The chain uses TRBV7-8 and TRBJ2-2, with 11 nucleotides matching TRBD2. CDR3 length: 15 residues. Looked up from germline, CDR1 is SGHVS and CDR2 is FQNEAQ. CDR3 DNA: TGTGTCAGCCGCGACGGACTAGCGGGTACCGGGGAGCTGTTTTTT. Translation: CVSRDGLAGTGELFF.

With respect to this clonotype: This may come from a read error, since a much larger clone is one base off. This chain links TRBV7-9 with TRBJ2-5; the D gene is possibly TRBD1 (6 bases). Germline assignment: CDR1 SEHNR and CDR2 FQNEAQ (reference sequence). The germline V and J ends were trimmed by 1 base and 5 bases, with 8 bases remaining between them. This CDR3 region has 13 residues. The CDR3 spells CASSLDQGETQYF. CDR3 DNA: TGTGCCAGCAGCTTAGACCAGGGGGAGACCCAGTACTTC.

On this clonotype itself: At one end, the junction sequence differs from germline, possibly due to a read error. The genes are TRBV5-1 and TRBJ2-6; possible D gene TRBD1, 5 bases. CDR3 length: 16 amino acids. Germline V lookup: CDR1 SGHRS, CDR2 YFSETQ. This CDR3 is CVSSLTTVSGANVLTF. The DNA of the CDR3 is TGTGTCAGCAGCCTGACGACAGTTTCTGGGGCCAACGTCCTGACTTTC. Full variable domain (missing parts from reference TRBV5-1 and TRBJ2-6): KAGVTQTPRYLIKTRGQQVTLSCSPISGHRSVSWYQQTPGQGLQFLFEYFSETQRNKGNFPGRFSGRQFSNSRSEMNVSTLELGDSALYLCVSSLTTVSGANVLTFGAGSRLTVL.

Of note for this clonotype: Possible read error: a much larger clone is one base away. The rearrangement links TRBV5-4 to TRBJ2-7; possible D gene TRBD1, 6 bases. Trimming took 1 base from V and 6 from J, leaving 14 bases between them. Germline-derived CDR1 and CDR2 are SGHNT and YYREEE (reference sequence). This CDR3 has 14 residues. CDR3 DNA sequence: TGTGCCAGCAGCTTGACAGGGAGAAACTGCGAGCAGTACTTC. Amino acid sequence: CASSLTGRNCEQYF.

This clonotype was recorded at least ten times. The chain has TRBV12-3 or TRBV12-4 and TRBJ2-2, with TRBD1 matching 10 bases. With V trimmed by 7 bases and J by 6 bases, 11 bases remained unmatched. This CDR3 comprises 16 residues. The CDR3 loop reads CASNIDRGRIAGELFF. DNA of the CDR3: TGTGCCAGCAATATAGACAGGGGGCGCATAGCCGGGGAGCTGTTTTTT.

The V and J genes are TRBV5-1 and TRBJ2-3, with 8 bases that match TRBD2. Trimming cost V 3 bases and J 2 bases; bases outside gene matches: 8. The germline V gene has CDR1 SGHRS and CDR2 YFSETQ. The length of the CDR3 is 16 residues. The CDR3 is CASSSSLAGSTDTQYF. Here the CDR3 DNA reads TGCGCCAGCAGCTCGAGTTTAGCGGGGTCCACAGATACGCAGTATTTT.

As to this clonotype: A much larger clone lies one base from this, so it may be a read error. The V gene is TRBV28, the J gene TRBJ2-5; D remains unclear. The CDR3 contains 14 residues. V lost 0 bases and J lost 1, with 6 bases in between. CDR1 and CDR2 (germline): MDHEN, SYDVKM. The CDR3 loop reads CASSLCGFQETQYF. The DNA of the CDR3 is TGTGCCAGCAGTTTATGCGGGTTCCAAGAGACCCAGTACTTC.

With regard to this clonotype: The germline gene is not matched at one end of the junction; a read error may be the cause. This chain links TRBV4-1 with TRBJ2-1; 8 nucleotides match TRBD2. Germline-derived CDR1 and CDR2 are MGHRA and YSYEKL. There are 12 residues in the CDR3. The CDR3 coding sequence is TGCGCCAGCAGCCAGGCGGGAGGTGAGCAGTCCTTC. Protein: CASSQAGGEQSF.

The sample holds many counts of this clonotype. CDR3 DNA sequence: TGTGCCAGCAGTCCGGACAGGGCTCAGCCCCAGCATTTT. Residues: CASSPDRAQPQHF. The rearrangement links TRBV6-5 to TRBJ1-5; 8 bases map to TRBD1. Germline loops: CDR1 MNHEY, CDR2 SVGAGI. V shed 5 bases, J shed 6 bases, and the junction held 3 bases outside the gene matches. The CDR3 extends over 13 amino acids.

This clonotype was seen at least ten times. The chain links TRBV6-2 or TRBV6-3 to TRBJ2-7, with 7 bases matching TRBD1. The ends lost 3 bases at V and 2 bases at J; junction bases unmatched: 4. This CDR3 comprises 14 residues. Germline values: CDR1 MNHEY, CDR2 SVGEGT. The CDR3 region has the DNA TGTGCCAGCAGTTATCCGGGACAGCCCTACGAGCAGTACTTC. Protein sequence: CASSYPGQPYEQYF.

This clonotype has only a few counts. The V gene is TRBV9, the J gene TRBJ2-3; D is unresolved. This CDR3 spans 16 amino acids. The germline V gene encodes CDR1 SGDLS and CDR2 YYNGEE. Trimming shortened V by 0 bases and J by 2 bases, and 13 bases separated the two germline ends. The CDR3 nucleotides read TGTGCCAGCAGCGTAGGAGGATCCACTAACACAGATACGCAGTATTTT. Protein: CASSVGGSTNTDTQYF.

This clonotype has more than one count but fewer than ten. The germline gene is not matched at one end of the junction; a read error may be the cause. This chain joins TRBV6-1 and TRBJ2-5; TRBD1 matches at 8 bases. CDR1 MNHNS and CDR2 SASEGT come from the germline V gene. This CDR3 has 13 amino acids. The CDR3 DNA follows: TGTGCTAGCAGCAGACAGGGGATTGAGACCCAGTACTTC. Its translation is CASSRQGIETQYF.

As to this clonotype: The missing conserved phenylalanine or tryptophan at the end of this CDR3 makes a read error likely. The chain combines TRBV29-1 with TRBJ2-7; 7 bases fit TRBD1. Per the germline V gene, CDR1 is SQVTM and CDR2 is ANQGSEA. The length of the CDR3 is 14 residues. With V trimmed by 5 bases and J by 2 bases, 9 bases remained unmatched. The CDR3 loop is CSVIIGGNPYEQYI. CDR3 nucleotides: TGCAGCGTTATAATAGGGGGCAACCCCTACGAGCAGTACATC.

As for this clonotype: Without the conserved terminal phenylalanine or tryptophan, this CDR3 likely stems from a read error. This chain joins TRBV29-1 and TRBJ2-7, with D possibly being TRBD1 or TRBD2 (5 bases each). The germline gives CDR1 SQVTM, CDR2 ANQGSEA. The CDR3 length is 14 residues. The CDR3 is CSVITGGNPYEQYL. The CDR3 DNA reads as TGTAGCGTTATAACAGGAGGCAACCCCTACGAGCAGTACTTA.